This T cell receptor beta chain comes out of a study of spatial heterogeneity in lung cancer. Study-level information: Across the raw uncorrected reads, a unique TCR and UMI combination was observed, on average, more than ten times. Study-level results: Mutation tallies in tumors tracked expanded intratumoral alpha and beta TCR counts.

Many counts were recorded for this clonotype. No antigen is known for it. Time point meaning: sample taken at primary tumor resection. The library protocol tagged each TCR cDNA with a unique molecular identifier. MiXCR, run by TCRdb on the 5' RACE reads, gives a single entry per CDR3 protein. Altogether 25,000 to 30,000 distinct CDR3 sequences are present, around 7% being singletons, with the ten largest covering about 24%. The source material was lung tumor tissue, sampled at surgery. This receptor was identified in a male donor with early-stage non-small cell lung cancer.

CDR3 amino acids: CASSQGAGGRTDTQYF. In nucleotides, the CDR3 is TGCGCCAGCAGCCAAGGAGCGGGGGGCAGGACAGATACGCAGTATTTT. The chain uses TRBV4-3 and TRBJ2-3, with TRBD2 identical over 9 bases. The CDR3 consists of 16 residues. The germline CDR1 and CDR2 sequences are LGHNA and YSLEER. Trimming cost V 1 base and J 3 bases; bases outside gene matches: 5.